Below are 26 T cell receptor beta chains sequenced from a single sample in a study of CD8 T cells in ankylosing spondylitis. TCRdb used MiXCR to reprocess the 5' RACE reads, holding one entry per CDR3 protein. Of some 240,000 distinct CDR3 sequences in the sample, 20% to 30% were seen once. Sequencing was done on a sample of blood, either unsorted or a sorted T cell fraction (not recorded which). The receptors were sampled from a male donor with ankylosing spondylitis or in good health (not recorded which).

This clonotype was seen a few times. The CDR3 region has the DNA TGCAGCGTTGACAGGACAGGGTTAGGCACTGAAGCTTTCTTT. This sequence encodes CSVDRTGLGTEAFF. The V gene is TRBV29-1, the J gene TRBJ1-1, with 8 bases identical to TRBD1. V dropped 3 bases and J dropped 4; count of bases not matched to a gene: 7. The CDR3 covers 14 residues. Germline CDR1 reads SQVTM; CDR2 reads ANQGSEA.

V gene TRBV10-1 combines with J gene TRBJ2-1; D possibly corresponds to TRBD2 (6 bases). Between the trimmed V and J ends, which lost 4 bases and 0 bases, there was a span of 16 bases. The length of the CDR3 is 17 residues. Looked up from germline, CDR1 is WNHNN and CDR2 is SYGVQD (reference sequence). For the CDR3, the DNA is TGCGCCAGCAGTGGGGGGGTAGGGGAGAGCTCCTACAATGAGCAGTTCTTC. Translation: CASSGGVGESSYNEQFF.

This clonotype has more than one count but fewer than ten. The chain couples TRBV6-5 to TRBJ1-4; D is unresolved. Germline CDR1 is MNHEY and CDR2 is SVGAGI. CDR3 length equals 15 residues. V was clipped by 2 bases and J by 0 bases, with 7 bases between them. The CDR3 DNA sequence: TGTGCCAGCAGTTACCGGCGGGCAACTAATGAAAAACTGTTTTTT. Its protein product is CASSYRRATNEKLFF.

This clonotype was detected ten times or more. The V gene is TRBV18, the J gene TRBJ2-3; TRBD1 is a possible D gene (6 bases). CDR1 is KGHSH and CDR2 is LQKENI in the germline V gene. CDR3 length: 14 amino acids. Trimming left V 3 bases short and J 4 bases short, with 11 bases between. The CDR3 DNA reads as TGTGCCAGCTCACCGGACAGCCCCGCAGATACGCAGTATTTT. Protein: CASSPDSPADTQYF.

The chain uses TRBV7-9 and TRBJ2-1; D ambiguous. Trimming took 5 bases from V and 5 from J, leaving 7 bases between them. Germline loops: CDR1 SEHNR, CDR2 FQNEAQ (reference sequence). CDR3 length: 12 amino acids. The CDR3 DNA follows: TGTGCCAGCAGCGCCCGGGACAATGAGCAGTTCTTC. It translates to CASSARDNEQFF.

This clonotype was detected only a few times. The chain uses TRBV6-1 and TRBJ2-3; TRBD1 matches 8 bases. V shed 7 bases and J 4 bases; nucleotides not matched to a gene: 13. Per germline, CDR1 MNHNS and CDR2 SASEGT. The CDR3 loop spans 16 amino acids. This CDR3 reads CASKPRAGGLPDTQYF. The CDR3 DNA sequence: TGTGCCAGCAAACCCAGGGCAGGGGGCCTCCCAGATACGCAGTATTTT.

J is TRBJ1-5 and V is TRBV11-2; no definite D call. Germline CDR1 reads SGHAT; CDR2 reads FQNNGV. V was pared by 0 bases and J by 3 bases, with 9 bases between. This CDR3 is 15 amino acids long. The CDR3 DNA reads as TGTGCCAGCAGCTTAGATGGGGTCCACAATCAGCCCCAGCATTTT. It yields the protein CASSLDGVHNQPQHF. Drawing the rest from reference TRBV11-2 and TRBJ1-5, the complete variable domain is EAGVAQSPRYKIIEKRQSVAFWCNPISGHATLYWYQQILGQGPKLLIQFQNNGVVDDSQLPKDRFSAERLKGVDSTLKIQPAKLEDSAVYLCASSLDGVHNQPQHFGDGTRLSIL.

This clonotype came up many times. V usage is TRBV6-5 and J usage is TRBJ2-7; D unresolved. V was trimmed by 4 bases and J by 0 bases, leaving 7 bases between them. This CDR3 region has 13 residues. Germline V gives CDR1 MNHEY, CDR2 SVGAGI. CDR3 loop: CASSFESSYEQYF. The CDR3 DNA reads TGTGCCAGCAGTTTTGAGAGCTCCTACGAGCAGTACTTC.

This clonotype was seen more than once but under ten times. This chain connects TRBV29-1 to TRBJ1-1; D is undetermined. Germline V gene sequence: CDR1 SQVTM, CDR2 ANQGSEA. The ends were cut back, 8 bases at V and 1 base at J, with 11 bases in the middle. The CDR3 is 12 amino acids. The CDR3 sequence is CSTRTGNTEAFF. The CDR3 DNA reads as TGCAGCACGCGGACGGGGAACACTGAAGCTTTCTTT. Full variable domain (missing parts from reference TRBV29-1 and TRBJ1-1): SAVISQKPSRDICQRGTSLTIQCQVDSQVTMMFWYRQQPGQSLTLIATANQGSEATYESGFVIDKFPISRPNLTFSTLTVSNMSPEDSSIYLCSTRTGNTEAFFGQGTRLTVV.

This clonotype was seen many times. The CDR3 nucleotides are TGTGCTAGTGCCGCGACCTACGAGCAGTACTTC. This sequence encodes CASAATYEQYF. The genes are TRBV12-5 and TRBJ2-7; no firm D call. The CDR3 length is 11 residues. Per the germline V gene, CDR1 is LGHNT and CDR2 is FRNRAP. Trimming took off 7 bases at V and 2 bases at J, with 6 bases between the two ends.

This clonotype was seen only a few times. This chain links TRBV9 with TRBJ1-6, with TRBD1 as a possible D gene (5 bases). The CDR3 totals 14 residues. Germline V gene sequence: CDR1 SGDLS, CDR2 YYNGEE. V was clipped by 3 bases and J by 7 bases, with 11 bases between them. CDR3 in DNA: TGTGCCAGCAGCGAACAGGTCTACAATTCACCCCTCCACTTT. Encoded protein: CASSEQVYNSPLHF.

This clonotype was detected ten times or more. The V and J genes are TRBV14 and TRBJ2-7; D uncertain. This CDR3 has 13 amino acids. Germline assignment: CDR1 SGHDN and CDR2 FVKESK. V was cut by 4 bases and J by 2 bases, with 9 bases left in between. The CDR3 spells CASSPLGPYEQYF. CDR3 sequence (DNA): TGTGCCAGCAGCCCCTTAGGACCCTACGAGCAGTACTTC.

In this sample, this clonotype turned up a few times. The chain carries TRBV20-1 and TRBJ2-3, with a possible D match to TRBD1 (5 bases). Trimming removed 6 bases from V and 5 bases from J, with 15 bases in between. The CDR3 sequence is 13 residues long. Germline V CDR1 and CDR2: DFQATT, SNEGSKA (reference sequence). This CDR3 reads CSARAAPRDTQYF. The CDR3 coding sequence is TGCAGTGCCAGGGCGGCGCCCCGAGATACGCAGTATTTT.

In DNA form, the CDR3 reads TGTGCCACCAGTGACGCCTCCGGGACAGATGAAAAACTGTTTTTT. Translated, it gives CATSDASGTDEKLFF. The chain recombines TRBV24-1 with TRBJ1-4, with 7 bases fitting TRBD1. V gave up 4 bases and J gave up 6 bases; unmatched junction bases: 7. The CDR3 runs 15 residues. Per the germline V gene, CDR1 is KGHDR and CDR2 is SFDVKD.

V usage is TRBV24-1 and J usage is TRBJ2-3, with 8 bases identical to TRBD2. The germline V gene has CDR1 KGHDR and CDR2 SFDVKD. This CDR3 has 15 amino acids. Trimming cost V 3 bases and J 5 bases; bases outside gene matches: 6. CDR3 sequence reads: CATSDVRGAGDTQYF. CDR3 bases: TGTGCCACCAGTGATGTGCGGGGGGCAGGAGATACGCAGTATTTT.

The chain combines TRBV28 with TRBJ2-1; D perhaps matches TRBD1 (6 bases). The length of the CDR3 is 14 residues. Germline lookup yields CDR1 MDHEN and CDR2 SYDVKM. Deletions cut 4 bases from V and 6 bases from J, with 13 bases between. Written as DNA, the CDR3 is TGTGCCAGCAGTTACACCGGGACAAGCAATGAGCAGTTCTTC. This sequence encodes CASSYTGTSNEQFF.

This clonotype showed up many times. The V and J genes are TRBV24-1 and TRBJ2-3, with D maybe TRBD1 (5 bases). The CDR3 contains 13 residues. Germline V gives CDR1 KGHDR, CDR2 SFDVKD. V dropped 7 bases and J dropped 2 bases, with 9 bases sitting between them. The CDR3 nucleotides read TGTGCCACCAGAGGGGATCTCACAGATACGCAGTATTTT. Protein sequence: CATRGDLTDTQYF.

The rearrangement uses TRBV30 and TRBJ2-3, with 7 bases matching TRBD2. The CDR3 length is 14 residues. The trim removed 4 bases at V and 5 bases at J, leaving 9 bases unmatched. Germline CDR1 reads GTSNPN; CDR2 reads SVGIG (reference sequence). CDR3 amino acids: CAWTTGGLIDTQYF. DNA of the CDR3: TGTGCCTGGACTACGGGGGGACTCATAGATACGCAGTATTTT.

This clonotype was found many times. The J gene is TRBJ2-3, the V gene TRBV7-3; the D is unclear. V shed 4 bases and J shed 5 bases, with 7 bases lying between them. This CDR3 comprises 12 residues. Per germline, CDR1 SGHTA and CDR2 FQGTGA. CDR3 region: CASSSPKDTQYF. CDR3 sequence (DNA): TGTGCCAGCAGCTCCCCCAAAGATACGCAGTATTTT.

This clonotype was found a few times. The rearrangement uses TRBV12-3 or TRBV12-4 and TRBJ1-5; TRBD1 is a possible D gene (5 bases). This CDR3 is 15 amino acids long. V was cut by 4 bases and J by 0 bases, with 10 bases left in between. CDR3 sequence (DNA): TGTGCCAGCAGTTCGGGACGTCGTAGCAATCAGCCCCAGCATTTT. This gives the protein CASSSGRRSNQPQHF.

In this sample, this clonotype turned up a few times. An end of the junction differs from the germline gene, which may be a read error. V is TRBV20-1 and J is TRBJ2-5; D might be TRBD1 (6 bases). The CDR3 sequence is 13 residues long. The germline CDR1 and CDR2 sequences are DFQATT and SNEGSKA (reference sequence). In nucleotides, the CDR3 is TGCAGTGCTGGAGAACAGGGCGGGGAGACCCAGTACTTC. Amino acids: CSAGEQGGETQYF.

This clonotype was counted between two and nine times. The gene calls are TRBV18 and TRBJ1-1; 7 bases align to TRBD1. Trimming at V came to 3 bases and at J to 4 bases, leaving 5 bases not matched to a gene. This CDR3 is 14 amino acids long. Germline V gene sequence: CDR1 KGHSH, CDR2 LQKENI. DNA of the CDR3: TGTGCCAGCTCACCCGACAGGGTGGGCACTGAAGCTTTCTTT. This gives the protein CASSPDRVGTEAFF.

V usage is TRBV4-2 and J usage is TRBJ2-5, with TRBD2 matching over 9 bases. The V segment lost 0 bases and the J segment 4 bases; nucleotides outside the gene matches: 12. Germline V gene lookup returns CDR1 LGHNA and CDR2 YNFKEQ. The CDR3 contains 18 residues. The CDR3 spells CASSQDLRIGSGGETQYF. As DNA, the CDR3 is TGTGCCAGCAGCCAAGATCTTCGGATCGGTAGCGGGGGAGAGACCCAGTACTTC.

This chain connects TRBV20-1 to TRBJ2-7, with D maybe TRBD1 (5 bases). Germline-derived CDR1 and CDR2 are DFQATT and SNEGSKA (reference sequence). The CDR3 sequence is 11 residues long. V lost 6 bases to trimming and J lost 4 bases, with 10 bases between them. DNA of the CDR3: TGCAGTGCCTATCAGGGATACGAGCAGTACTTC. Translated, it gives CSAYQGYEQYF.

This clonotype was observed a few times. This chain uses TRBV20-1 with TRBJ1-3; 8 bases are a match to TRBD1. J lost 2 bases, V lost 4 bases, and 7 bases had no gene match. The length of the CDR3 is 15 residues. Germline V CDR1 and CDR2: DFQATT, SNEGSKA (reference sequence). In nucleotides, the CDR3 is TGCAGTGCTACTCGGGACAGGTATACTGGAAACACCATATATTTT. This encodes CSATRDRYTGNTIYF.

The rearrangement uses TRBV15 and TRBJ1-2; TRBD1 matches 8 bases. Trimming at V came to 1 base and at J to 6 bases, leaving 7 bases not matched to a gene. Germline lookup yields CDR1 LNHNV and CDR2 YYDKDF (reference sequence). The CDR3 spans 15 residues. DNA of the CDR3: TGTGCCACCAGCAGAGGTACAGGGGGTAAGGATGGCTACACCTTC. Its protein is CATSRGTGGKDGYTF.